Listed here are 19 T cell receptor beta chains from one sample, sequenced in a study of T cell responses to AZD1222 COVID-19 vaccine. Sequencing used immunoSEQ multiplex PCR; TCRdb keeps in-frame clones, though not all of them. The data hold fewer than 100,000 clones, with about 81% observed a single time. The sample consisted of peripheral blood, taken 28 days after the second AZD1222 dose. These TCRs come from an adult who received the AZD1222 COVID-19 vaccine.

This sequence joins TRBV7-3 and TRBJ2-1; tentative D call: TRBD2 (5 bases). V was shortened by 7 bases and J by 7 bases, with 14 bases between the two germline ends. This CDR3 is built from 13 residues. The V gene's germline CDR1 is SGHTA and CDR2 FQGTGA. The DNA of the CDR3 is TGTGCCAGCACCCGGAGGCCTGGGAATGAGCAGTTCTTC. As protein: CASTRRPGNEQFF.

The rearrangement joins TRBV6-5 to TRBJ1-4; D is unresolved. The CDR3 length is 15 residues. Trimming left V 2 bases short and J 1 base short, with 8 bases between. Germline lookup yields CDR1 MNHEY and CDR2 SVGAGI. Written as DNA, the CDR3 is TGTGCCAGCAGTTACGTAGGAGGAACTAATGAAAAACTGTTTTTT. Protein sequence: CASSYVGGTNEKLFF.

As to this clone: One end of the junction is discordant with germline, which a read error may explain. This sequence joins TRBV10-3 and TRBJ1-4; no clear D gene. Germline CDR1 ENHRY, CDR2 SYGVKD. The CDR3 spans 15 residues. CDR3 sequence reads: CAISERLGESALLDF. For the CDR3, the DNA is TGTGCCATCAGTGAGCGACTCGGGGAATCTGCCCTACTGGATTTT.

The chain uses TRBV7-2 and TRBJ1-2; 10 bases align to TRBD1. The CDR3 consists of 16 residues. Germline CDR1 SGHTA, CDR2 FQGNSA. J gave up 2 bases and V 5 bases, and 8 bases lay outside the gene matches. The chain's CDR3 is CASSTRQGASNYGYTF. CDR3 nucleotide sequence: TGTGCCAGCAGCACCAGACAGGGGGCGTCCAACTATGGCTACACCTTC.

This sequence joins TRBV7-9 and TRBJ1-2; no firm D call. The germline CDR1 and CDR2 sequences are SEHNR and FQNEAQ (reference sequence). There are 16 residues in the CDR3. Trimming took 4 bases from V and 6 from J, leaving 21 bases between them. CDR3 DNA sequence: TGTGCCAGCAGCTCGGGGTCAGGACGCTTCAAGGATGGCTACACCTTC. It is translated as CASSSGSGRFKDGYTF.

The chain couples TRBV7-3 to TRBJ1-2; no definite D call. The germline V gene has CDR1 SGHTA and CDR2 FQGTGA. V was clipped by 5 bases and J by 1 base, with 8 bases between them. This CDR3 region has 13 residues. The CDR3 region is CASSPGINYGYTF. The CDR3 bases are TGTGCCAGCAGCCCCGGGATTAACTATGGCTACACCTTC.

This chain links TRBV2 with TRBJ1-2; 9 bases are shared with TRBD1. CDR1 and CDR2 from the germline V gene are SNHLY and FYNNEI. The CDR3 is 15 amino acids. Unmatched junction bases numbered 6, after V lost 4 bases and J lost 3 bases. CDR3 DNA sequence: TGTGCCAGCAGTGCAAGACAGGGGGAGGACTATGGCTACACCTTC. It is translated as CASSARQGEDYGYTF.

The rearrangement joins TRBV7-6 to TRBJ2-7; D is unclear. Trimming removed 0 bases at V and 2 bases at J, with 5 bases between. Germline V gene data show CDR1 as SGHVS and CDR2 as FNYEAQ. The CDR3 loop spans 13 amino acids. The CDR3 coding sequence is TGTGCCAGCAGCTTAGCGCCCGCCTACGAGCAGTACTTC. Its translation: CASSLAPAYEQYF.

The chain's CDR3 is CASSHSAGVTQYF. CDR3 DNA: TGTGCCAGCAGCCACAGCGCGGGGGTGACCCAGTACTTC. The chain combines TRBV12-3 or TRBV12-4 with TRBJ2-5; 7 nucleotides match TRBD2. The CDR3 loop spans 13 amino acids. Germline trimming cut 6 bases from V and 7 bases from J; bases unmatched to any gene: 8.

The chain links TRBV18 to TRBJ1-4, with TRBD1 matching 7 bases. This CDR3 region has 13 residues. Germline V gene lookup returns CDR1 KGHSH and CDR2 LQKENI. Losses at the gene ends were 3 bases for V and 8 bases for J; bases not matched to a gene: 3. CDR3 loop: CASSPSRGEKLFF. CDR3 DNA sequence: TGTGCCAGCTCACCTTCCAGGGGGGAAAAACTGTTTTTT. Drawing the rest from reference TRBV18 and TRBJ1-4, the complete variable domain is NAGVMQNPRHLVRRRGQEARLRCSPMKGHSHVYWYRQLPEEGLKFMVYLQKENIIDESGMPKERFSAEFPKEGPSILRIQQVVRGDSAAYFCASSPSRGEKLFFGSGTQLSVL.

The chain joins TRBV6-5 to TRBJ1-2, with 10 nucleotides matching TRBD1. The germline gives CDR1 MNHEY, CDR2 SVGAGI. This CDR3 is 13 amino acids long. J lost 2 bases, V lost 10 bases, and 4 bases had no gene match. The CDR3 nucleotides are TGTGCCACCAGGGGACAGGGGAACTATGGCTACACCTTC. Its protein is CATRGQGNYGYTF.

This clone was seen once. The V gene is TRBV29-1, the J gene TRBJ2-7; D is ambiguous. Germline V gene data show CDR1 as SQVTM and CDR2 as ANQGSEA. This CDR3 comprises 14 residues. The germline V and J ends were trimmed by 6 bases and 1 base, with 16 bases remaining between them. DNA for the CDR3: TGCAGCGTCGTACCAAGGACGGAGTCCTACGAGCAGTACTTC. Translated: CSVVPRTESYEQYF.

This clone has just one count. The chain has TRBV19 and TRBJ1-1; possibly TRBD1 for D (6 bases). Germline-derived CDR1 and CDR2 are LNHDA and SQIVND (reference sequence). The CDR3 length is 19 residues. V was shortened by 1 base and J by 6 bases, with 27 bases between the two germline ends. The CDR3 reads CASSIGYPQGRVGRSEAFF. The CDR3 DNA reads TGTGCCAGTAGTATAGGCTACCCCCAGGGGCGAGTTGGCAGATCTGAAGCTTTCTTT.

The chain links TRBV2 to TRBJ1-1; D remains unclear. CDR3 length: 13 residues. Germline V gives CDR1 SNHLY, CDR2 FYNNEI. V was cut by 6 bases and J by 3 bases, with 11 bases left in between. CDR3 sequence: CASRENGDTEAFF. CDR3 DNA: TGTGCCAGCAGAGAGAACGGGGACACTGAAGCTTTCTTT.

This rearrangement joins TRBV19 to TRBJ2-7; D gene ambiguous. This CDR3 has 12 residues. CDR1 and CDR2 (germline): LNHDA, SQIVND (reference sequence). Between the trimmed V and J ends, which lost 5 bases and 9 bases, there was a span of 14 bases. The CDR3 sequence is CASSPSPGLQYF. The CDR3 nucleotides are TGTGCCAGTAGTCCCTCTCCGGGCCTGCAGTACTTC.

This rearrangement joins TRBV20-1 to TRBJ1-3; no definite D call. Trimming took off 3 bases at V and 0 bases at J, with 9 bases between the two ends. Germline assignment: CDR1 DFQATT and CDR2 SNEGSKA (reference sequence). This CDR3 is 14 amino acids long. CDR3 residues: CSASWEGSGNTIYF. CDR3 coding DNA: TGCAGTGCTAGTTGGGAGGGCTCTGGAAACACCATATATTTT.

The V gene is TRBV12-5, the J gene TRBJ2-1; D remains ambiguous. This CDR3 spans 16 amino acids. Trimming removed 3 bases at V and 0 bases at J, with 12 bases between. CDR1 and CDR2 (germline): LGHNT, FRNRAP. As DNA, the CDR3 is TGTGCTAGTGGTTTAGGACGTCGTACCTCCTACAATGAGCAGTTCTTC. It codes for CASGLGRRTSYNEQFF.

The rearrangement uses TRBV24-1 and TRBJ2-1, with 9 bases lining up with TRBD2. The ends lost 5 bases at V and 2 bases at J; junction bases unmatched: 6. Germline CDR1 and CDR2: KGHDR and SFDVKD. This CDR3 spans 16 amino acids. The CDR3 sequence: CATSALAGSPYNEQFF. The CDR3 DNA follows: TGTGCCACCAGTGCCCTAGCGGGGAGTCCCTACAATGAGCAGTTCTTC.

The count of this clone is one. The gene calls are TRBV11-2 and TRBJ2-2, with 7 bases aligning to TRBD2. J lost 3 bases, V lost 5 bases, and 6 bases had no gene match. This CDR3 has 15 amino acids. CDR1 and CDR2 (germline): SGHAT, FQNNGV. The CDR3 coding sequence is TGTGCCAGCAGCAGGCGCCGGGGGGACACCGGGGAGCTGTTTTTT. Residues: CASSRRRGDTGELFF. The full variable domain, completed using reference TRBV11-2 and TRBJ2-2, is EAGVAQSPRYKIIEKRQSVAFWCNPISGHATLYWYQQILGQGPKLLIQFQNNGVVDDSQLPKDRFSAERLKGVDSTLKIQPAKLEDSAVYLCASSRRRGDTGELFFGEGSRLTVL.